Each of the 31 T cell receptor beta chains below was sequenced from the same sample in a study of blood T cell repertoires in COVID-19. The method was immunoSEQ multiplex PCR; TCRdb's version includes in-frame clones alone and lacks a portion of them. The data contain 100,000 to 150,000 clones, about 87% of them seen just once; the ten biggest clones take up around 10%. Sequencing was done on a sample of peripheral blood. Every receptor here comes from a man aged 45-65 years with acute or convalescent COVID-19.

This CDR3 reads CATSRDGRQNEKLFF. CDR3 coding DNA: TGTGCCACCAGCAGAGATGGGAGGCAAAATGAAAAACTGTTTTTT. The gene calls are TRBV15 and TRBJ1-4, with D uncertain. The CDR3 is 15 amino acids. The ends were cut back, 0 bases at V and 5 bases at J, with 10 bases in the middle. The germline CDR1 and CDR2 sequences are LNHNV and YYDKDF (reference sequence).

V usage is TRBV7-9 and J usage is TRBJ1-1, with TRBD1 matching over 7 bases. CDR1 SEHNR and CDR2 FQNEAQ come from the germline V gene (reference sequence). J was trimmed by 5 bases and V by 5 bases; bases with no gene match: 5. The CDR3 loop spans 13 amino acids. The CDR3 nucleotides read TGTGCCAGCAGCCGCGAGGGGGCAACTGAAGCTTTCTTT. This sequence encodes CASSREGATEAFF.

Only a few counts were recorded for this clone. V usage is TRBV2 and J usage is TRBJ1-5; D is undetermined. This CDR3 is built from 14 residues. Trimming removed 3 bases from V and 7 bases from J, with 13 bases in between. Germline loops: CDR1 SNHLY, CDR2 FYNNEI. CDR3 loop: CASSERGSWQPQHF. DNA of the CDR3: TGTGCCAGCAGTGAGCGTGGGAGTTGGCAGCCCCAGCATTTT.

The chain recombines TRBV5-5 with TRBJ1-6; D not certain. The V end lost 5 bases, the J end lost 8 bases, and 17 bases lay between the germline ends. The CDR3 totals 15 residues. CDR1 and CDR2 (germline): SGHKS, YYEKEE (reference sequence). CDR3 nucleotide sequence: TGTGCCAGCAGTTTCAGTCCGACAACTTATTCACCCCTCCACTTT. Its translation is CASSFSPTTYSPLHF.

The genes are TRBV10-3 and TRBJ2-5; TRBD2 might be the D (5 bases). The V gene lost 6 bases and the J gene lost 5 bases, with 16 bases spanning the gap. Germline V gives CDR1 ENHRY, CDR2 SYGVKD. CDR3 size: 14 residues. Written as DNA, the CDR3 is TGTGCCATCAGGTCCGCTAGCAGGTCGGAGACCCAGTACTTC. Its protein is CAIRSASRSETQYF.

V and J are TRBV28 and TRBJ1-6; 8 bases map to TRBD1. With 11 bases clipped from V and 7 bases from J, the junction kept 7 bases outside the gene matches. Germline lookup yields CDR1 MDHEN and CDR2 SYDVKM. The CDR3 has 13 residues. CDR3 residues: CAERQGRNSPLHF. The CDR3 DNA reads TGTGCCGAAAGACAGGGGCGGAATTCACCCCTCCACTTT.

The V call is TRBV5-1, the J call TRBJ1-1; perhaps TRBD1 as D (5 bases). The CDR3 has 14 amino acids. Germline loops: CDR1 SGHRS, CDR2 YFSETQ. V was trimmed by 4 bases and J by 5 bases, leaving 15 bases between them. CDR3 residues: CASSEEGMGTEAFF. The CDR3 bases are TGCGCCAGCAGCGAGGAGGGGATGGGTACTGAAGCTTTCTTT.

CDR3 DNA: TGCGCCAGCAGCTTGGTAACACCTAACTATGGCTACACCTTC. As protein: CASSLVTPNYGYTF. The V and J genes are TRBV5-1 and TRBJ1-2; D gene ambiguous. Per germline, CDR1 SGHRS and CDR2 YFSETQ. V was trimmed by 0 bases and J by 0 bases, leaving 6 bases between them. The CDR3 runs 14 residues.

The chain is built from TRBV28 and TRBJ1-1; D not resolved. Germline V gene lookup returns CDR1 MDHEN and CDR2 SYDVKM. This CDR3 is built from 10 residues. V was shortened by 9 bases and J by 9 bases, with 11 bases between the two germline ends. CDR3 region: CASFHFKAFF. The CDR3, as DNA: TGTGCCAGTTTTCACTTTAAAGCTTTCTTT.

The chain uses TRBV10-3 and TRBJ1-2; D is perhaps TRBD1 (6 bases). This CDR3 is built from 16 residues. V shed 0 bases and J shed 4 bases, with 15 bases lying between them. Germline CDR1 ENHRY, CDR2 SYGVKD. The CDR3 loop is CAISESWVGRGYGYTF. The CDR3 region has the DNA TGTGCCATCAGTGAGTCGTGGGTGGGCAGGGGCTATGGCTACACCTTC.

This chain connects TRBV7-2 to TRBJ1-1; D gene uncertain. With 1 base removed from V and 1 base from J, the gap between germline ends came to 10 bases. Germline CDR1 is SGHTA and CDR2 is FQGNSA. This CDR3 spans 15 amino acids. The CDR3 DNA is TGTGCCAGCAGCTTAGGAACCGCGAGGAACACTGAAGCTTTCTTT. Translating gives CASSLGTARNTEAFF.

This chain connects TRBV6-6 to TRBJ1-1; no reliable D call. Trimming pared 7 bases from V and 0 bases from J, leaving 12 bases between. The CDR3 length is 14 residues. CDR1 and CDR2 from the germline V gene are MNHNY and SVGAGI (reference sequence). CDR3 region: CASKRLGMNTEAFF. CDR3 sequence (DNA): TGTGCCAGCAAGCGCCTCGGGATGAACACTGAAGCTTTCTTT.

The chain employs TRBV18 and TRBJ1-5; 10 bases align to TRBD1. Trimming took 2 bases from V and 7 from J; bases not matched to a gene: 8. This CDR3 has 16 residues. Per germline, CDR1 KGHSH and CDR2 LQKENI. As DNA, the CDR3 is TGTGCCAGCTCACCATCCGGGACAGGGGTTGGACAGCCCCAGCATTTT. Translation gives CASSPSGTGVGQPQHF.

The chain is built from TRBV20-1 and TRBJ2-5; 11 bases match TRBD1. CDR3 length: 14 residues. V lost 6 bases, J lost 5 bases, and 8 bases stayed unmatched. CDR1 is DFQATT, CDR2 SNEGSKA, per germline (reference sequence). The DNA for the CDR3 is TGCAGTGCCAGTCGGGGACAGGGGGGCGAGACCCAGTACTTC. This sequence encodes CSASRGQGGETQYF.

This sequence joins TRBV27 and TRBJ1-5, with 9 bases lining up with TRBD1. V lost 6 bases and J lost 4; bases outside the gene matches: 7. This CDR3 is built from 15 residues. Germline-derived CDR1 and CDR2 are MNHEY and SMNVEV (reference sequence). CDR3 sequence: CASRPGTGYNQPQHF. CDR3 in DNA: TGTGCCAGCAGACCCGGGACAGGGTATAATCAGCCCCAGCATTTT.

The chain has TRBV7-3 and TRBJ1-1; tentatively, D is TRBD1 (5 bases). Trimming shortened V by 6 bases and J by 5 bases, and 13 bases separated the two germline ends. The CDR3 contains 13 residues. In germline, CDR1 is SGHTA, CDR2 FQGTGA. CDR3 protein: CASSRAGGTEAFF. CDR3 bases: TGTGCCAGCAGTCGGGCGGGGGGAACTGAAGCTTTCTTT.

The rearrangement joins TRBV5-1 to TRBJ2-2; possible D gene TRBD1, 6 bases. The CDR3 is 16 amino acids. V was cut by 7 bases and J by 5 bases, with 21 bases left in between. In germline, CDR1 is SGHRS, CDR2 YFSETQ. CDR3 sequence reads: CASSLDGQKRTGELFF. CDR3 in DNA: TGCGCCAGCTCCTTGGACGGACAGAAAAGAACCGGGGAGCTGTTTTTT.

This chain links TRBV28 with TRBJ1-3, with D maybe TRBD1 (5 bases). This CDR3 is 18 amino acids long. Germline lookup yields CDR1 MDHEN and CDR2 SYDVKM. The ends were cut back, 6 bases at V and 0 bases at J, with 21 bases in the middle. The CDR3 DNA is TGTGCCAGCAGCCTCGTCGGGACTACGGGGTACTCTGGAAACACCATATATTTT. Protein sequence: CASSLVGTTGYSGNTIYF.

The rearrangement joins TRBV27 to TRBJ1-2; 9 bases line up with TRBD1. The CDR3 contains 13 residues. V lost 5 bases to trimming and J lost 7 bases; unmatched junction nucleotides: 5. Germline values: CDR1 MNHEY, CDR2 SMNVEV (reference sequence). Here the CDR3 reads CASSRDRVGGYTF. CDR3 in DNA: TGTGCCAGCAGTCGGGACAGGGTGGGTGGCTACACCTTC.

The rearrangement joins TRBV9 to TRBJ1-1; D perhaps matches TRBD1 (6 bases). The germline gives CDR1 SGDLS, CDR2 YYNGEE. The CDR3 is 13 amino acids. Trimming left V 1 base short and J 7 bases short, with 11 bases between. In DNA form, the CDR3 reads TGTGCCAGCAGCGTACGGGCAGGGGATGAAGCTTTCTTT. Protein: CASSVRAGDEAFF.

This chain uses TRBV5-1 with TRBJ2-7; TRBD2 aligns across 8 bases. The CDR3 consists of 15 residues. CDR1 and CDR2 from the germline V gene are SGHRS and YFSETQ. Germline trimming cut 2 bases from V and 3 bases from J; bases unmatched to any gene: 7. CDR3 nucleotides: TGCGCCAGCAGCTTAAGGACTAGCCGAAACTACGAGCAGTACTTC. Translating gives CASSLRTSRNYEQYF.

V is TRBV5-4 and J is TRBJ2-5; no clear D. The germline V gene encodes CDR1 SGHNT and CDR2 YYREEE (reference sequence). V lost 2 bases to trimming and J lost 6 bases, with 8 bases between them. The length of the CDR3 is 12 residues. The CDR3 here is CASSLAGQTQYF. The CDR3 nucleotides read TGTGCCAGCAGCTTAGCAGGCCAGACCCAGTACTTC.

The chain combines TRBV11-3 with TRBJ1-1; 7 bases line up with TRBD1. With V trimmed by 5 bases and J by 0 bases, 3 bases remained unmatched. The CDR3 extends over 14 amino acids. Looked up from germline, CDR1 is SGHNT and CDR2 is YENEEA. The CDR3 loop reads CASSRGQMNTEAFF. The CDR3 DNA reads TGTGCCAGCAGCCGGGGACAGATGAACACTGAAGCTTTCTTT.

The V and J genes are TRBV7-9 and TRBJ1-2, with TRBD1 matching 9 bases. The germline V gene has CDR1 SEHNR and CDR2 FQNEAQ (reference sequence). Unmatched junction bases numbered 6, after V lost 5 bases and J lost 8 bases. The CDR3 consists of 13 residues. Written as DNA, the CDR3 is TGTGCCAGCAGCCCACAGGGGGCGGAGGGCTACACCTTC. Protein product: CASSPQGAEGYTF.

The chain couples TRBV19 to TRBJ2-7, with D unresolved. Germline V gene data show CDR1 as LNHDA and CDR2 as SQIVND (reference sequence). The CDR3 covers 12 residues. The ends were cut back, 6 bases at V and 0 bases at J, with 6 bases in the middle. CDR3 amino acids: CASRADSYEQYF. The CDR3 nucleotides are TGTGCCAGTAGGGCGGACTCCTACGAGCAGTACTTC.

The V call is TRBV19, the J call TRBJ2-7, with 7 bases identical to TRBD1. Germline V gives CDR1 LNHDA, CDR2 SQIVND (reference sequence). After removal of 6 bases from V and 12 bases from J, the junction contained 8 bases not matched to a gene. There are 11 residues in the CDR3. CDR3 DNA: TGTGCCAGTAGAGCCCTGGGACAGTTGTACTTC. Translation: CASRALGQLYF.

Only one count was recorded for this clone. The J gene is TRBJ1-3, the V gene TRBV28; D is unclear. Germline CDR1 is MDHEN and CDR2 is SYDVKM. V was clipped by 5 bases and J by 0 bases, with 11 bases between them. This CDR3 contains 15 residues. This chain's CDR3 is CASSPSPSSGNTIYF. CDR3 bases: TGTGCCAGCAGTCCTTCTCCGAGCTCTGGAAACACCATATATTTT.

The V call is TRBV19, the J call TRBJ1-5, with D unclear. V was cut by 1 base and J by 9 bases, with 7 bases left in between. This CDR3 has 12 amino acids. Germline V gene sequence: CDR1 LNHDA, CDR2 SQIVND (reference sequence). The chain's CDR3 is CASSIALGPQHF. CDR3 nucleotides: TGTGCCAGTAGTATAGCTCTCGGGCCCCAGCATTTT.

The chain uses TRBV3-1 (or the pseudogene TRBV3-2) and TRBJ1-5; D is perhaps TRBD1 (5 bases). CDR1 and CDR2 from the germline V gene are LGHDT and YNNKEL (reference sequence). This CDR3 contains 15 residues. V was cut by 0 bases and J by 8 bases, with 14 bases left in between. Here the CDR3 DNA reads TGTGCCAGCAGCCAAGATCCGGCAGGGTTGAAGCCCCAGCATTTT. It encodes CASSQDPAGLKPQHF.

The CDR3 DNA is TGTGCCATCGCCGGGACAGAAACTGAAGCTTTCTTT. It yields the protein CAIAGTETEAFF. The chain links TRBV10-3 to TRBJ1-1; 7 bases agree with TRBD1. Germline CDR1 and CDR2: ENHRY and SYGVKD. Trimming took 8 bases from V and 5 from J; bases not matched to a gene: 5. This CDR3 contains 12 residues.

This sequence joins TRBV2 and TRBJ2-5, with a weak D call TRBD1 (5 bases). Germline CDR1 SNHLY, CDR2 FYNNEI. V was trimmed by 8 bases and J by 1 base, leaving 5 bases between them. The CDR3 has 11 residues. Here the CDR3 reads CASDSQETQYF. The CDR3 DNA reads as TGTGCCAGCGACAGCCAAGAGACCCAGTACTTC. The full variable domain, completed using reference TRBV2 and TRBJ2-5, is EPEVTQTPSHQVTQMGQEVILRCVPISNHLYFYWYRQILGQKVEFLVSFYNNEISEKSEIFDDQFSVERPDGSNFTLKIRSTKLEDSAMYFCASDSQETQYFGPGTRLLVL.